Each of the 22 T cell receptor beta chains below was sequenced from the same sample in a study of shared clonotypes between healthy human individuals. Sequenced by immunoSEQ multiplex PCR; TCRdb stores in-frame clones only, minus some. The sample consists of about 960,000 clones, approximately 76% of them appearing once. The sequenced sample was memory CD4+ T cells sorted from blood. Subset specified: CD45RA-negative fraction. The receptors were gathered from a young man in good health.

The table lists this clone with a count of one. J is TRBJ1-2 and V is TRBV19; TRBD1 matches 8 bases. Trimming cost V 5 bases and J 4 bases; bases outside gene matches: 6. CDR1 is LNHDA and CDR2 is SQIVND in the germline V gene (reference sequence). The CDR3 contains 14 residues. The CDR3, as DNA: TGTGCCAGTAGTCCTCGACAGGGGAGCTATGGCTACACCTTC. It codes for CASSPRQGSYGYTF.

The chain carries TRBV6-5 and TRBJ1-1; D is perhaps TRBD1 (6 bases). There are 15 residues in the CDR3. From germline, CDR1 is MNHEY and CDR2 SVGAGI. V was clipped by 7 bases and J by 2 bases, with 17 bases between them. CDR3 in DNA: TGTGCCAGCACCGCTTCGGGCAGGGGTAACACTGAAGCTTTCTTT. As protein: CASTASGRGNTEAFF.

V gene TRBV5-4 combines with J gene TRBJ2-3; a weak D match, TRBD2 (5 bases). CDR1 is SGHNT, CDR2 YYREEE, per germline (reference sequence). V lost 4 bases to trimming and J lost 0 bases, with 12 bases between them. This CDR3 comprises 15 residues. The CDR3 coding sequence is TGTGCCAGCAGCCCTCACGGAGGTAGCACAGATACGCAGTATTTT. This encodes CASSPHGGSTDTQYF.

This clone came up many times. V usage is TRBV2 and J usage is TRBJ1-2; maybe TRBD1 (6 bases). V was clipped by 1 base and J by 1 base, with 10 bases between them. This CDR3 is 15 amino acids long. In germline, CDR1 is SNHLY, CDR2 FYNNEI. The chain's CDR3 is CASSEGSGVNYGYTF. Here the CDR3 DNA reads TGTGCCAGCAGTGAAGGATCAGGGGTTAACTATGGCTACACCTTC.

J is TRBJ2-2 and V is TRBV7-3; D is uncertain. The CDR3 extends over 14 amino acids. Germline-derived CDR1 and CDR2 are SGHTA and FQGTGA. Trimming shortened V by 0 bases and J by 7 bases, and 9 bases separated the two germline ends. The CDR3: CASSLTYGDGELFF. DNA for the CDR3: TGTGCCAGCAGCTTAACGTATGGTGACGGGGAGCTGTTTTTT.

The chain carries TRBV28 and TRBJ1-2, with a possible D match to TRBD1 (5 bases). The CDR3 is 16 residues long. CDR1 is MDHEN, CDR2 SYDVKM, per germline. Trimming left V 1 base short and J 1 base short, with 13 bases between. As DNA, the CDR3 is TGTGCCAGCAGTTTATCGGGGGTTGGGGTTAACTATGGCTACACCTTC. Translation gives CASSLSGVGVNYGYTF.

This rearrangement joins TRBV10-3 to TRBJ2-5; TRBD2 is a possible D gene (6 bases). The CDR3 consists of 12 residues. V lost 10 bases, J lost 1 base, and 10 bases lay in between. Germline-derived CDR1 and CDR2 are ENHRY and SYGVKD. CDR3 nucleotides: TGTGCCAGTGGACTAACCCAAGAGACCCAGTACTTC. Its protein product is CASGLTQETQYF.

This clone has a single count. Other nucleotide sequences from this sample produce the same CDR3. The V call is TRBV18, the J call TRBJ2-7, with TRBD1 identical over 10 bases. The CDR3 runs 13 residues. Germline lookup yields CDR1 KGHSH and CDR2 LQKENI. V lost 6 bases, J lost 5 bases, and 4 bases stayed unmatched. Written as DNA, the CDR3 is TGTGCCAGCTCCCCGACAGGGGGCCACGAGCAGTACTTC. It codes for CASSPTGGHEQYF.

Concerning this clone itself: Other DNA sequences in this sample translate to the same CDR3. CDR3 amino acids: CASSQAHYGYTF. CDR3 nucleotides: TGTGCCAGCAGCCAGGCCCACTATGGCTACACCTTC. The V and J genes are TRBV14 and TRBJ1-2; D is unresolved. Germline CDR1 and CDR2: SGHDN and FVKESK. The CDR3 has 12 amino acids. V was shortened by 3 bases and J by 3 bases, with 5 bases between the two germline ends.

This chain uses TRBV27 with TRBJ1-6; D perhaps matches TRBD1 (6 bases). V gave up 6 bases and J gave up 6 bases, with 18 bases separating them. CDR1 is MNHEY, CDR2 SMNVEV, per germline (reference sequence). The CDR3 is made up of 16 amino acids. The CDR3 spells CASSSSPGARNSPLHF. DNA for the CDR3: TGTGCCAGCAGCTCCTCCCCAGGGGCGCGTAATTCACCCCTCCACTTT.

This clone was counted at least ten times. The CDR3 DNA is TGTGCCACCAGCAGAGATTTCGGGCCGAATAAAAACATTCAGTACTTC. Its protein product is CATSRDFGPNKNIQYF. The chain employs TRBV15 and TRBJ2-4; D is uncertain. This CDR3 comprises 16 residues. V was shortened by 0 bases and J by 4 bases, with 13 bases between the two germline ends. Germline CDR1 and CDR2: LNHNV and YYDKDF (reference sequence).

This clone was seen a few times. This chain connects TRBV18 to TRBJ1-1; D unclear. This CDR3 is built from 14 residues. The germline gives CDR1 KGHSH, CDR2 LQKENI. V dropped 2 bases and J dropped 1 base, with 8 bases sitting between them. CDR3 nucleotide sequence: TGTGCCAGCTCACCAACGGACGGGAACACTGAAGCTTTCTTT. Its protein is CASSPTDGNTEAFF.

The chain uses TRBV12-5 and TRBJ1-2; possibly TRBD1 for D (5 bases). The germline V and J ends were trimmed by 2 bases and 10 bases, with 14 bases remaining between them. The CDR3 totals 13 residues. Germline assignment: CDR1 LGHNT and CDR2 FRNRAP. The CDR3 DNA reads as TGTGCTAGTGGTTTGCTGGGGGGGTTTACCTACACCTTC. As protein: CASGLLGGFTYTF.

The V gene is TRBV10-3, the J gene TRBJ2-5; D unresolved. This CDR3 contains 13 residues. With 5 bases removed from V and 1 base from J, the gap between germline ends came to 8 bases. Germline lookup yields CDR1 ENHRY and CDR2 SYGVKD. CDR3 sequence: CAISYSTQETQYF. CDR3 nucleotides: TGTGCCATCAGTTACAGTACCCAAGAGACCCAGTACTTC.

V usage is TRBV18 and J usage is TRBJ2-7, with 11 bases aligning to TRBD1. Germline V lookup: CDR1 KGHSH, CDR2 LQKENI. This CDR3 has 14 residues. With 6 bases clipped from V and 7 bases from J, the junction kept 8 bases outside the gene matches. CDR3 nucleotide sequence: TGTGCCAGCTCGAAGGGACAGGGGGAATCAGAGCAGTACTTC. Translating gives CASSKGQGESEQYF.

This clone was seen a single time. Written as DNA, the CDR3 is TGTGCCACCAGCAGAGAACCCACTTCCAATGAGCAGTTCTTC. Amino acid sequence: CATSREPTSNEQFF. This chain uses TRBV15 with TRBJ2-1; no definite D call. Looked up from germline, CDR1 is LNHNV and CDR2 is YYDKDF (reference sequence). V was cut by 0 bases and J by 6 bases, with 9 bases left in between. The CDR3 sequence is 14 residues long.

With respect to this clone: The identical CDR3 is also encoded by other nucleotide sequences in the sample. The V and J genes are TRBV5-1 and TRBJ1-5, with 10 bases lining up with TRBD1. The CDR3 has 16 residues. J was trimmed by 2 bases and V by 0 bases; bases with no gene match: 2. The germline V gene encodes CDR1 SGHRS and CDR2 YFSETQ. CDR3 residues: CASSLGQGAGNQPQHF. Here the CDR3 DNA reads TGCGCCAGCAGCTTGGGACAGGGGGCTGGCAATCAGCCCCAGCATTTT.

The chain carries TRBV6-5 and TRBJ1-2; unclear D gene. This CDR3 spans 13 amino acids. Trimming stripped 6 bases from V and 4 bases from J, with 12 bases between. CDR1 and CDR2 from the germline V gene are MNHEY and SVGAGI. In nucleotides, the CDR3 is TGTGCCAGCAGGGAGGTCTCGAGCTATGGCTACACCTTC. This sequence encodes CASREVSSYGYTF.

The J gene is TRBJ1-5, the V gene TRBV28, with unresolved D. V was cut by 4 bases and J by 0 bases, with 13 bases left in between. This CDR3 spans 16 amino acids. Germline V lookup: CDR1 MDHEN, CDR2 SYDVKM. The CDR3 protein is CASSSLASYSNQPQHF. In DNA form, the CDR3 reads TGTGCCAGCAGTTCCTTGGCTAGTTATAGCAATCAGCCCCAGCATTTT.

This clone occurred a few times. The rearrangement joins TRBV7-2 to TRBJ1-6; 8 bases are a match to TRBD1. This CDR3 contains 15 residues. The germline V gene encodes CDR1 SGHTA and CDR2 FQGNSA. With 1 base clipped from V and 9 bases from J, the junction kept 5 bases outside the gene matches. Here the CDR3 reads CASSLEWTGSSPLHF. CDR3 coding DNA: TGTGCCAGCAGCTTAGAATGGACAGGGAGTTCACCCCTCCACTTT.

The chain uses TRBV11-2 and TRBJ2-3; TRBD2 matches 7 bases. Losses at the gene ends were 1 base for V and 4 bases for J; bases not matched to a gene: 5. CDR1 and CDR2 (germline): SGHAT, FQNNGV. This CDR3 has 15 amino acids. The CDR3 coding sequence is TGTGCCAGCAGCTTAGGCGGGAGTGGCGCAGATACGCAGTATTTT. Translated: CASSLGGSGADTQYF.

The rearrangement uses TRBV10-3 and TRBJ2-2; the D call may be TRBD1 or TRBD2 (5 bases each). CDR1 and CDR2 (germline): ENHRY, SYGVKD. The germline V and J ends were trimmed by 11 bases and 4 bases, with 14 bases remaining between them. The CDR3 has 13 residues. CDR3 in amino acids: CASQRGTTGELFF. CDR3 in DNA: TGTGCCTCGCAGAGGGGCACCACCGGGGAGCTGTTTTTT.